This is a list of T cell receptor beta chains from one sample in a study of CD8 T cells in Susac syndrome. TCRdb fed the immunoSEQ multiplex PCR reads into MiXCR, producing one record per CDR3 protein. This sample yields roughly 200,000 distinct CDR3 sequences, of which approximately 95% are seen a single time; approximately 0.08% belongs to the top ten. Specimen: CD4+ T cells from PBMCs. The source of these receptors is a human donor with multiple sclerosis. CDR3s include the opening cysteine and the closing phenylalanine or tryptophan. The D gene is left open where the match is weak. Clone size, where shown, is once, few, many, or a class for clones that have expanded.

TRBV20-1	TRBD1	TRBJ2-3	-	CSAESGTGFDTQYF	TGCAGTGCGGAATCCGGGACAGGGTTTGATACGCAGTATTTT
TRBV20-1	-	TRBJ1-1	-	CSAHVQSGDTEAFF	TGCAGTGCTCACGTTCAAAGTGGAGACACTGAAGCTTTCTTT
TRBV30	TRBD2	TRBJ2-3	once	CAWGWRGGFETQYF	TGTGCCTGGGGTTGGCGGGGGGGTTTCGAGACGCAGTATTTT
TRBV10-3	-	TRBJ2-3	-	CAISDQRQGRGDTQYF	TGTGCCATCAGTGATCAACGGCAGGGGAGGGGAGATACGCAGTATTTT
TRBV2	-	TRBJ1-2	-	CASSEQGDGGYTF	TGTGCCAGCAGTGAGCAGGGCGACGGTGGCTACACCTTC
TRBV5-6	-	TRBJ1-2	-	CASSLFRTTGGYTF	TGTGCCAGCAGCTTGTTTCGGACAACTGGAGGCTACACCTTC
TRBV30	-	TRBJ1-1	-	CAGLIFTEAFF	TGTGCCGGGTTGATTTTTACTGAAGCTTTCTTT
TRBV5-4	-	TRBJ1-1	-	CASSRRADTEAFF	TGTGCCAGCAGCCGGAGGGCGGACACTGAAGCTTTCTTT
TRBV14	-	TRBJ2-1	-	CASSQDLADEQFF	TGTGCCAGCAGCCAAGATCTAGCAGATGAGCAGTTCTTC
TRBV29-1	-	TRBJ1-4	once	CSVEDRAAAKLFF	TGCAGCGTTGAAGATCGGGCAGCCGCAAAACTGTTTTTT
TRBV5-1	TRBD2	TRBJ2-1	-	CASRNAGGLYNEQFF	TGCGCCAGCAGGAATGCGGGGGGACTCTACAATGAGCAGTTCTTC
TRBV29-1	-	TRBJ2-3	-	CSVEPIGTDTQYF	TGCAGCGTTGAGCCGATAGGCACAGATACGCAGTATTTT
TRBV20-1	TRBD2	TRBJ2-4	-	CSSLAGGENIQYF	TGCAGTTCTTTAGCGGGGGGTGAAAACATTCAGTACTTC
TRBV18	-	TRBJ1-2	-	CASSPPGEDGYTF	TGTGCCAGCTCACCACCAGGGGAGGATGGCTACACCTTC
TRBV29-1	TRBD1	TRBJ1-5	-	CSVRQGWNQPQHF	TGCAGCGTTAGACAGGGATGGAATCAGCCCCAGCATTTT
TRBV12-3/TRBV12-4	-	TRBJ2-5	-	CASTSGWETQYF	TGTGCCAGCACTTCAGGGTGGGAGACCCAGTACTTC
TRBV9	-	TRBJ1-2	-	CASTLSLIGRYGYTF	TGTGCCAGCACCCTAAGTCTTATAGGGCGCTATGGCTACACCTTC
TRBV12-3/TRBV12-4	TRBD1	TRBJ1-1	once	CASSTGGGYTEAFF	TGTGCCAGCAGCACAGGGGGCGGTTACACTGAAGCTTTCTTT
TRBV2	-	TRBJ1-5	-	CASSPEASAQHF	TGTGCCAGCAGCCCCGAGGCAAGTGCCCAGCATTTT
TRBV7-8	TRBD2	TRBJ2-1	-	CASRLTSGGNNEQFF	TGTGCCAGCAGATTGACTAGCGGGGGCAACAATGAGCAGTTCTTC
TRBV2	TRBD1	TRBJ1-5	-	CASSVQGARQPQHF	TGTGCCAGCAGTGTACAGGGGGCACGTCAGCCCCAGCATTTT
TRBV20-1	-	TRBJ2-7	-	CSARAERTAYEQYF	TGCAGTGCCCGAGCCGAGCGGACGGCCTACGAGCAGTACTTC
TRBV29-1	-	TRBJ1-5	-	CSVRGSQSNQPQHF	TGCAGCGTCCGCGGGTCCCAAAGCAATCAGCCCCAGCATTTT
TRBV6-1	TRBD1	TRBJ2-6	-	CAIRVDRGRGANVLTF	TGTGCCATCAGAGTTGACAGGGGGCGAGGGGCCAACGTCCTGACTTTC
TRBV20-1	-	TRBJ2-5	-	CSLQGQETQYF	TGCAGCTTACAGGGCCAAGAGACCCAGTACTTC
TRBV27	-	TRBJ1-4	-	CASSWDRSNEKLFF	TGTGCCAGCAGTTGGGACCGAAGCAATGAAAAACTGTTTTTT
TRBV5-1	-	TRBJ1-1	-	CASRKTGMNTEAFF	TGCGCCAGCAGGAAAACCGGGATGAACACTGAAGCTTTCTTT
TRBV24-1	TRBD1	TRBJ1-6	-	CATRTGMNSPLHF	TGTGCCACCAGGACAGGGATGAATTCACCCCTCCACTTT